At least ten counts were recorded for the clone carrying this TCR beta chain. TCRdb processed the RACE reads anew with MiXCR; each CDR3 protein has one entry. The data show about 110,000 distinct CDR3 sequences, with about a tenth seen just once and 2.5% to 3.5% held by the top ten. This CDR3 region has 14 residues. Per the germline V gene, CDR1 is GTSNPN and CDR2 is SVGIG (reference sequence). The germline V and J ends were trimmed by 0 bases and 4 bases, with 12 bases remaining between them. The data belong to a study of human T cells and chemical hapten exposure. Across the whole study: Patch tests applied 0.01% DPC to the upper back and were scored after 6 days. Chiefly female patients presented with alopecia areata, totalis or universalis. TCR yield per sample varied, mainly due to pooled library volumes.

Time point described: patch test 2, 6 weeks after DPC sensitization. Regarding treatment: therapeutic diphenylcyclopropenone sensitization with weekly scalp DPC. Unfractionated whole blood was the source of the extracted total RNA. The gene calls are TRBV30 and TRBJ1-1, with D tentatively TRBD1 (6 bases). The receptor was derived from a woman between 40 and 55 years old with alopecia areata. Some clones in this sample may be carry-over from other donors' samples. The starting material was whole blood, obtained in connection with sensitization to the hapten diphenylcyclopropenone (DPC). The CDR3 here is CAWSVPGRGTEAFF. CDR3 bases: TGTGCCTGGAGTGTACCCGGCAGGGGCACTGAAGCTTTCTTT.